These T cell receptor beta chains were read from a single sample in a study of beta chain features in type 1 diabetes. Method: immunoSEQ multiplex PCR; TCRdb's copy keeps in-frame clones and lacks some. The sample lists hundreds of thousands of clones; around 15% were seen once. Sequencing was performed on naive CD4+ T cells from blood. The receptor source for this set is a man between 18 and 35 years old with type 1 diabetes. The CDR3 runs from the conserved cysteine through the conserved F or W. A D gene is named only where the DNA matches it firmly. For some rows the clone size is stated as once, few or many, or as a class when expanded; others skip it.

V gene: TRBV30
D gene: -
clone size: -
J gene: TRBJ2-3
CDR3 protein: CAWSGGTDTQYF
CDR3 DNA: TGTGCCTGGAGTGGGGGTACAGATACGCAGTATTTT

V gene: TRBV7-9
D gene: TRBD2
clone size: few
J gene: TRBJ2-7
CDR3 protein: CASSPSVRVGLAGEQYF
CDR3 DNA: TGTGCCAGCAGCCCCTCGGTCCGAGTAGGACTAGCGGGGGAGCAGTACTTC

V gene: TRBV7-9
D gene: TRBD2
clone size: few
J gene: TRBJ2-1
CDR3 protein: CASSALGLAGNNEQFF
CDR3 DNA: TGTGCCAGCAGCGCCCTTGGACTAGCAGGAAACAATGAGCAGTTCTTC

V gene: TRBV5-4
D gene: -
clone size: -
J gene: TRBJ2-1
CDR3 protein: CASSRSRDLQWEEQFF
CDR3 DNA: TGTGCCAGCAGTCGTTCCCGGGACTTACAGTGGGAAGAGCAGTTCTTC

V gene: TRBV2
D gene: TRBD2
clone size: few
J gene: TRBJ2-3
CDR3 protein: CASSENSGGPDTQYF
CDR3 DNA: TGTGCCAGCAGTGAGAATAGCGGGGGGCCAGATACGCAGTATTTT

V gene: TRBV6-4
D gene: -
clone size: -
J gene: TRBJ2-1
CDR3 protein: CASSAQGVYNEQFF
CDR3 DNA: TGTGCCAGCAGTGCACAGGGCGTCTACAATGAGCAGTTCTTC

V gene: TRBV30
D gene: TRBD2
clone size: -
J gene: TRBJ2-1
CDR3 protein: CARSRGVAGGRGEQFF
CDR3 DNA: TGTGCCCGGAGTAGGGGGGTAGCGGGAGGCAGGGGTGAGCAGTTCTTC

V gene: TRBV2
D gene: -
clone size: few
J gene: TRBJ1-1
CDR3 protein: CASISEGGGTEAFF
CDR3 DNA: TGTGCCTCTATCTCCGAGGGGGGTGGCACTGAAGCTTTCTTT

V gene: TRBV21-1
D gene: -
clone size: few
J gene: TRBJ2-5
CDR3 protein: CASSKEQTGEGTQYF
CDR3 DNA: TGTGCCAGCAGCAAAGAGCAGACAGGGGAAGGGACCCAGTACTTC

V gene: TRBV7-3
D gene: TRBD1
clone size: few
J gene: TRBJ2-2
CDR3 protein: CASSFPGQESTGELFF
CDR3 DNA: TGTGCCAGCAGCTTCCCGGGACAGGAGTCCACCGGGGAGCTGTTTTTT

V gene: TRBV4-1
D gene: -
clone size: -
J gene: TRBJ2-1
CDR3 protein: CASSQERGRDNEQFF
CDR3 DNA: TGCGCCAGCAGCCAAGAGCGGGGGCGGGACAATGAGCAGTTCTTC

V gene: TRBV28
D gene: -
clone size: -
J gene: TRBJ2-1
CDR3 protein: CASTPRGSYNEQFF
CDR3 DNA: TGTGCCAGCACTCCCAGGGGCTCCTACAATGAGCAGTTCTTC

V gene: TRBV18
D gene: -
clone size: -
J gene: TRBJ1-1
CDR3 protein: CASSPRESGTEAFF
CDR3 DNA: TGTGCCAGCTCACCACGGGAGTCTGGCACTGAAGCTTTCTTT

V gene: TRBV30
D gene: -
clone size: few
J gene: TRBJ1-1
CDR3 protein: CAWSAVRTLEAFF
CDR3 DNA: TGTGCCTGGAGTGCCGTGCGCACCTTGGAAGCTTTCTTT

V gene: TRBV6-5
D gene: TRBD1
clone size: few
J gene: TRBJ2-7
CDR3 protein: CASSPGTGVHEQYF
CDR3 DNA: TGTGCCAGCAGTCCCGGGACAGGGGTCCACGAGCAGTACTTC

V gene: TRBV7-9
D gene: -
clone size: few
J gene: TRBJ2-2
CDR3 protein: CASSSGPYTGELFF
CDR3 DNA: TGTGCCAGCAGCTCTGGGCCCTACACCGGGGAGCTGTTTTTT

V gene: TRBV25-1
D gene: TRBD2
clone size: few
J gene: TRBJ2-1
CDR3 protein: CASSELAGASYNEQFF
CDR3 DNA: TGTGCCAGCAGTGAGCTAGCGGGAGCCTCCTACAATGAGCAGTTCTTC

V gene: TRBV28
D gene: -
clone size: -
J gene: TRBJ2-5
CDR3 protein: CASSSLGTQYF
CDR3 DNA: TGTGCCAGCAGTTCATTAGGGACCCAGTACTTC

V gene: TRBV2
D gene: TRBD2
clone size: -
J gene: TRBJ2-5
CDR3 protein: CASTVAGTETQYF
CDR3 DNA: TGTGCCAGCACGGTAGCGGGTACGGAGACCCAGTACTTC

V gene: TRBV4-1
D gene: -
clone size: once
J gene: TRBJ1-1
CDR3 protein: CASSQSWSGATEAFF
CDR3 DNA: TGCGCCAGCAGCCAGTCATGGTCCGGGGCCACTGAAGCTTTCTTT

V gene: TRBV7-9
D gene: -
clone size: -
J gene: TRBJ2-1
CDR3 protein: CASGEISYNEQFF
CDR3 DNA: TGTGCCAGCGGCGAGATTTCCTACAATGAGCAGTTCTTC

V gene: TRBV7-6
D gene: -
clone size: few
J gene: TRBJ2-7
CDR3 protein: CASSSDSRSSYEQYF
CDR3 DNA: TGTGCCAGCAGCTCGGACAGCCGGAGCTCCTACGAGCAGTACTTC

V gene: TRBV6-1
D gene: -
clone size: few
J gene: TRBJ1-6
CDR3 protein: CASSEAAGTDSPLHF
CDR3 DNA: TGTGCCAGCAGTGAAGCGGCAGGGACGGATTCACCCCTCCACTTT

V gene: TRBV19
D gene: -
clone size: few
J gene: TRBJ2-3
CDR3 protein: CASSMGRGPATDTQYF
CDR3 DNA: TGTGCCAGTAGTATGGGGCGGGGGCCAGCCACAGATACGCAGTATTTT

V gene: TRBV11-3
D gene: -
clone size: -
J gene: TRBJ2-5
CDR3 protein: CASSSLRGSETQYF
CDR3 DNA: TGTGCCAGCAGCTCCCTCAGGGGCTCAGAGACCCAGTACTTC

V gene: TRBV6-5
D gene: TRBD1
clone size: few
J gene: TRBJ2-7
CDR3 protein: CASSLGGTGTYEQYF
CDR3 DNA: TGTGCCAGCAGTCTCGGGGGGACAGGGACCTACGAGCAGTACTTC

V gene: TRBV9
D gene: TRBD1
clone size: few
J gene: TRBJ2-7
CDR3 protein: CASSVGQGDYEQYF
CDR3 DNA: TGTGCCAGCAGCGTAGGTCAGGGGGATTACGAGCAGTACTTC

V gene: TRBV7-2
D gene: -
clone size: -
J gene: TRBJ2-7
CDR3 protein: CASSPGHWGEQYF
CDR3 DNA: TGTGCCAGCAGTCCTGGACACTGGGGCGAGCAGTACTTC

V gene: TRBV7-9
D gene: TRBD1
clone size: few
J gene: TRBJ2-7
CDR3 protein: CASRERTGMEYEQYF
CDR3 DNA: TGTGCCAGCAGGGAACGGACAGGGATGGAATACGAGCAGTACTTC

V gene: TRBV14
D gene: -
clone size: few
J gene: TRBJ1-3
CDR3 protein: CASSQDTYSSGNTIYF
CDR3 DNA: TGTGCCAGCAGCCAAGACACCTATAGCTCTGGAAACACCATATATTTT

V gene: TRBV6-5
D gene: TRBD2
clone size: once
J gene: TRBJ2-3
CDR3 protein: CASSLSGGWPDTQYF
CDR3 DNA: TGTGCCAGCAGCCTTAGCGGGGGGTGGCCAGATACGCAGTATTTT

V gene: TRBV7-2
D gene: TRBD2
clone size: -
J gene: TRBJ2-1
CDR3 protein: CASSLVTSGRMNEQFF
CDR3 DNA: TGTGCCAGCAGCTTAGTAACTAGCGGGAGGATGAATGAGCAGTTCTTC

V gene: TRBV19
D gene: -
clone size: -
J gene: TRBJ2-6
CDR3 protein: CASSIIGVYGANVLTF
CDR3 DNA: TGTGCCAGTAGTATTATTGGGGTTTACGGGGCCAACGTCCTGACTTTC

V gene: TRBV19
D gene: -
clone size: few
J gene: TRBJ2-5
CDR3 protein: CASSIRETQYF
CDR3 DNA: TGTGCCAGTAGTATTCGAGAGACCCAGTACTTC

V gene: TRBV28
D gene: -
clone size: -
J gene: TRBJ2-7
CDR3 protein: CASSLLSHEQYF
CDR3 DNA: TGTGCCAGCAGTTTATTATCCCACGAGCAGTACTTC

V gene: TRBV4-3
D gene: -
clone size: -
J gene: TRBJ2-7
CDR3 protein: CASSQDQYGKVDF
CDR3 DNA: TGCGCCAGCAGCCAAGATCAGTACGGAAAGGTCGACTTC

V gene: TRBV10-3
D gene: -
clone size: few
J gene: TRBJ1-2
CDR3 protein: CAMAPDANYGYTF
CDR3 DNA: TGTGCCATGGCCCCCGACGCTAACTATGGCTACACCTTC

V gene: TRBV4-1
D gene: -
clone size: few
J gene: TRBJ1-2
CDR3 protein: CASSQDSSVVGRSSGYTF
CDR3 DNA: TGCGCCAGCAGCCAAGATTCTTCGGTTGTTGGCAGATCGAGTGGCTACACCTTC

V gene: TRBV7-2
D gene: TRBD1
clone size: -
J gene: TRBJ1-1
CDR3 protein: CASSRTGQRDKVEAFF
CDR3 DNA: TGTGCCAGCAGCCGGACAGGGCAACGAGATAAAGTCGAAGCTTTCTTT

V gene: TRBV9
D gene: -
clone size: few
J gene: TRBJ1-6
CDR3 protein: CASSERQAKFSSPLHF
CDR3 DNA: TGTGCCAGCAGCGAACGACAGGCTAAGTTTTCTTCACCCCTCCACTTT

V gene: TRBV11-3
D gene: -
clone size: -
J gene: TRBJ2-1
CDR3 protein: CASSFRPTEQFF
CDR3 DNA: TGTGCCAGCAGCTTTAGGCCCACAGAGCAGTTCTTC

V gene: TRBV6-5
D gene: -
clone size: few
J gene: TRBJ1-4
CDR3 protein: CASSYSSGINEKLFF
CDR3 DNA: TGTGCCAGCAGTTACTCGAGCGGGATTAATGAAAAACTGTTTTTT

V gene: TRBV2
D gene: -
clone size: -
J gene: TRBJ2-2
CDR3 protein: CASSIDTGELFF
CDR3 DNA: TGTGCCAGCAGCATTGACACCGGGGAGCTGTTTTTT

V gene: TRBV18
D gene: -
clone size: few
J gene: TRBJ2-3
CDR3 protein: CASSIGDTQYF
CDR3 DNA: TGTGCCAGCTCAATCGGAGATACGCAGTATTTT